These 24 T cell receptor beta chains were sequenced from one sample in a study of blood T cells in healthy people across ages. The use of a sample-barcoded 5' primer and a J-beta primer mix characterized a second PCR of roughly 7 to 11 cycles. TCRdb redid the calling of the 5' RACE reads with MiXCR, one entry per CDR3 protein. The sample carries around 870,000 distinct CDR3 sequences, 25% to 30% recorded once. The sample comprised blood. Receptor source: a woman of 80 years or more in good health.

This clonotype occurred many times. A clone one base away is much larger, so this may be a read error. For the CDR3, the DNA is TGCGCCAGCAGCTGGGCCAGGGGGCGGAACGAGCAGTACTTC. This translates into CASSWARGRNEQYF. The V call is TRBV5-1, the J call TRBJ2-7; 8 positions match TRBD1. CDR3 length equals 14 residues. Germline V CDR1 and CDR2: SGHRS, YFSETQ. With V trimmed by 3 bases and J by 5 bases, 7 bases remained unmatched.

A remark on this clonotype: This may stem from a read error, because a much larger clone lies one nucleotide away. The rearrangement joins TRBV7-9 to TRBJ2-1; D call uncertain. This CDR3 is 16 amino acids long. Germline lookup yields CDR1 SEHNR and CDR2 FQNEAQ (reference sequence). CDR3 loop: CASSLVDGKTYSEQFF. The CDR3 coding sequence is TGTGCCAGCAGCTTAGTTGACGGAAAGACCTACAGTGAGCAGTTCTTC. Variable domain in full (rest from reference TRBV7-9 and TRBJ2-1): DTGVSQNPRHKITKRGQNVTFRCDPISEHNRLYWYRQTLGQGPEFLTYFQNEAQLEKSRLLSDRFSAERPKGSFSTLEIQRTEQGDSAMYLCASSLVDGKTYSEQFFGPGTRLTVL.

This clonotype was picked up many times. The chain links TRBV15 to TRBJ2-5; D is perhaps TRBD2 (7 bases). The germline gives CDR1 LNHNV, CDR2 YYDKDF (reference sequence). V was pared by 0 bases and J by 1 base, with 9 bases between. The CDR3 has 15 residues. The CDR3 is CATSRERGGQETQYF. Here the CDR3 DNA reads TGTGCCACCAGCAGAGAGAGGGGGGGCCAAGAGACCCAGTACTTC.

At least ten counts were recorded for this clonotype. This sequence joins TRBV7-8 and TRBJ2-1, with TRBD2 matching 8 bases. The CDR3 covers 15 residues. After removal of 2 bases from V and 8 bases from J, the junction contained 8 bases not matched to a gene. The germline V gene has CDR1 SGHVS and CDR2 FQNEAQ. The CDR3 bases are TGTGCCAGCAGCTTACCCGAGCGGGGGAATTATGAGCAGTTCTTC. It yields the protein CASSLPERGNYEQFF.

The chain employs TRBV15 and TRBJ1-1, with TRBD1 as a possible D gene (6 bases). CDR3 length: 15 residues. Germline values: CDR1 LNHNV, CDR2 YYDKDF (reference sequence). Trimming shortened V by 2 bases and J by 4 bases, and 14 bases separated the two germline ends. CDR3 DNA sequence: TGTGCCACCAGCAGATCAACGGGACAAGGCACTGAAGCTTTCTTT. Residues: CATSRSTGQGTEAFF.

The rearrangement links TRBV4-1 to TRBJ1-5; no clear D gene. Between the trimmed V and J ends, which lost 8 bases and 6 bases, there was a span of 20 bases. CDR1 is MGHRA and CDR2 is YSYEKL in the germline V gene. The CDR3 length is 15 residues. The CDR3 nucleotides read TGCGCCAGCGGCCCGCCGGACCTTCGGAGTCAGCCCCAGCATTTT. Amino acids: CASGPPDLRSQPQHF.

This chain links TRBV21-1 with TRBJ2-1; the table gives TRBD1 as D, unverified against the DNA. TRBV21-1 has pseudogene status. The length of the CDR3 is 24 residues. In DNA, the CDR3 is TGTGCCAGCAGCAAGTCGGCCCTGGGGGTTTGGCGGGTCCTTAGACAGGTGGGGCTAAATGAGCAGTTCTTC. This gives the protein CASSKSALGVWRVLRQVGLNEQFF.

The V gene is TRBV30, the J gene TRBJ1-2; 11 bases agree with TRBD1. This CDR3 is built from 13 residues. After removal of 5 bases from V and 3 bases from J, the junction contained 2 bases not matched to a gene. CDR1 and CDR2 (germline): GTSNPN, SVGIG (reference sequence). CDR3 region: CAWGGQGDYGYTF. In nucleotides, the CDR3 is TGTGCCTGGGGGGGACAGGGGGACTATGGCTACACCTTC.

A word on this clonotype: An end of the junction differs from the germline gene, which may be a read error. CDR3 residues: CVSSLMRVGADVQYF. Here the CDR3 DNA reads TGTGTCAGCAGTTTAATGAGGGTGGGAGCAGATGTGCAGTATTTT. The J gene is TRBJ2-3, the V gene TRBV12-3 or TRBV12-4, with a tentative D call TRBD2 (5 bases). The CDR3 consists of 15 residues.

The chain couples TRBV11-2 to TRBJ2-1; 9 nucleotides match TRBD2. V shed 7 bases and J 3 bases; nucleotides not matched to a gene: 7. CDR1 is SGHAT, CDR2 FQNNGV, per germline. CDR3 length equals 15 residues. CDR3 nucleotides: TGTGCCAGCACTAACAGCGGGGGGTTCTACAATGAGCAGTTCTTC. This sequence encodes CASTNSGGFYNEQFF.

This clonotype has only a few counts. The chain combines TRBV6-1 with TRBJ1-1, with 9 bases that match TRBD1. The CDR3 contains 17 residues. Germline V gene sequence: CDR1 MNHNS, CDR2 SASEGT. The V and J ends lost 3 bases and 0 bases, in that order; junction bases with no gene match: 8. The CDR3 DNA sequence: TGTGCCAGCAGTGAGTGGGGACAGGGTTTAATGAACACTGAAGCTTTCTTT. Residues: CASSEWGQGLMNTEAFF.

This clonotype was counted between two and nine times. CDR3 DNA sequence: TGCAGTGCCACACCTCCCACTAGCGGGGATGAGCAGTTCTTC. Its protein product is CSATPPTSGDEQFF. This chain uses TRBV20-1 with TRBJ2-1; 10 nucleotides align to TRBD2. Looked up from germline, CDR1 is DFQATT and CDR2 is SNEGSKA (reference sequence). The CDR3 consists of 14 residues. V was clipped by 6 bases and J by 8 bases; unmatched bases: 10.

Ten or more counts support this clonotype. The chain links TRBV6-1 to TRBJ1-2; 7 nucleotides match TRBD1. With 4 bases clipped from V and 4 bases from J, the junction kept 3 bases outside the gene matches. The CDR3 is 13 amino acids. From germline, CDR1 is MNHNS and CDR2 SASEGT. The CDR3, as DNA: TGTGCCAGCAGTGCAGACAGGGCCTATGGCTACACCTTC. Translating it yields CASSADRAYGYTF.

This clonotype came up once. This may come from a read error, since a much larger clone is one base off. The chain combines TRBV5-1 with TRBJ2-7; 9 nucleotides line up with TRBD2. The CDR3 length is 18 residues. The junction had 20 bases not matched to a gene; V was cut back by 3 bases and J by 7 bases. Germline V gene sequence: CDR1 SGHRS, CDR2 YFSETQ. CDR3 sequence (DNA): TGCGCCAGCAGCTCCGGGGTCCCGGGACTAGCAATCTACAATGAGCAGTACTTC. This gives the protein CASSSGVPGLAIYNEQYF.

This clonotype was counted ten times or more. The rearrangement joins TRBV7-2 to TRBJ2-7; D is tentatively TRBD1 or TRBD2 (5 bases each). CDR1 is SGHTA, CDR2 FQGNSA, per germline. Trimming pared 5 bases from V and 0 bases from J, leaving 17 bases between. CDR3 size: 16 residues. The chain's CDR3 is CASSAASGTASYEQYF. Written as DNA, the CDR3 is TGTGCCAGCAGCGCCGCGTCCGGGACCGCCTCCTACGAGCAGTACTTC. The entire variable domain, with the rest obtained from reference TRBV7-2 and TRBJ2-7, is as follows: GAGVSQSPSNKVTEKGKDVELRCDPISGHTALYWYRQSLGQGLEFLIYFQGNSAPDKSGLPSDRFSAERTGGSVSTLTIQRTQQEDSAVYLCASSAASGTASYEQYFGPGTRLTVT.

This clonotype was observed a few times. V and J are TRBV7-2 and TRBJ1-3; a weak D match, TRBD1 (6 bases). Between the trimmed V and J ends, which lost 5 bases and 9 bases, there was a span of 23 bases. The CDR3 is 16 amino acids. CDR1 and CDR2 (germline): SGHTA, FQGNSA. The CDR3 DNA follows: TGTGCCAGCAGCCCTCGGGGGCTTAGAACGATGGGCACCATATATTTT. Amino acids: CASSPRGLRTMGTIYF.

V gene TRBV20-1 combines with J gene TRBJ2-1, with D possibly TRBD1 on 6 matching bases. Trimming took 6 bases from V and 0 from J, leaving 18 bases between them. The CDR3 length is 16 residues. The germline gives CDR1 DFQATT, CDR2 SNEGSKA (reference sequence). CDR3 region: CSANSGTTTSYNEQFF. DNA for the CDR3: TGCAGTGCAAACTCCGGGACAACCACCTCCTACAATGAGCAGTTCTTC.

The rearrangement uses TRBV27 and TRBJ2-1; TRBD2 might be the D (7 bases). The J call may not be correct, given that the DNA end is closer to TRBJ2-7. CDR3 size: 15 residues. Per germline, CDR1 MNHEY and CDR2 SMNVEV (reference sequence). The CDR3: CASSLSAGAYNEQYF. DNA for the CDR3: TGTGCCAGCAGTTTAAGTGCGGGGGCCTACAATGAGCAGTACTTC.

This clonotype was counted a single time. The chain employs TRBV24-1 and TRBJ2-7; D tentatively reads TRBD1 or TRBD2 (5 bases each). Germline V lookup: CDR1 KGHDR, CDR2 SFDVKD. Trimming left V 0 bases short and J 4 bases short, with 18 bases between. This CDR3 has 17 residues. Here the CDR3 reads CATSDLLLGPEGYEQYF. In nucleotides, the CDR3 is TGTGCCACCAGTGATTTGTTGTTGGGGCCCGAGGGATACGAGCAGTACTTC.

The J gene is TRBJ1-1, the V gene TRBV7-9; TRBD1 might be the D (6 bases). Germline values: CDR1 SEHNR, CDR2 FQNEAQ (reference sequence). The CDR3 loop spans 15 amino acids. V was trimmed by 4 bases and J by 2 bases, leaving 14 bases between them. CDR3: CASSSPTGLNTEAFF. The CDR3 DNA reads TGTGCCAGCAGCTCCCCGACAGGCCTTAACACTGAAGCTTTCTTT.

This clonotype was counted between two and nine times. The rearrangement links TRBV20-1 to TRBJ1-2; maybe TRBD1 (5 bases). CDR3 length: 14 amino acids. Trimming pared 0 bases from V and 4 bases from J, leaving 12 bases between. The germline gives CDR1 DFQATT, CDR2 SNEGSKA (reference sequence). In DNA, the CDR3 is TGCAGTGCTAGAGATATTCAGGGACTCTATGGCTACACCTTC. This gives the protein CSARDIQGLYGYTF.

This clonotype was counted a few times. V gene TRBV21-1 combines with J gene TRBJ2-7; the table names TRBD1, a call not compared with the DNA. TRBV21-1 is deemed a pseudogene. This CDR3 is 16 amino acids long. Written as DNA, the CDR3 is TGTGCCAGCAGCAAAGCACCGGGACAGGGGGATGAGGAGCAGTACTTC. It codes for CASSKAPGQGDEEQYF.

This clonotype occurred many times. The chain employs TRBV5-1 and TRBJ2-1, with 8 bases identical to TRBD1. The CDR3 runs to 15 residues. Germline V CDR1 and CDR2: SGHRS, YFSETQ. Trimming took 2 bases from V and 10 from J; bases not matched to a gene: 11. The CDR3 reads CASSLSGQGIQEQFF. The CDR3 DNA follows: TGCGCCAGCAGCTTATCAGGACAGGGAATACAGGAGCAGTTCTTC.

V gene TRBV5-1 combines with J gene TRBJ2-1; the match to TRBD2 covers 12 bases. The CDR3 covers 16 residues. The trim removed 5 bases at V and 13 bases at J, leaving 16 bases unmatched. Germline assignment: CDR1 SGHRS and CDR2 YFSETQ. The CDR3 nucleotides read TGCGCCAGCAGTGGGACTAGCGGGCTTGCCGGGGAGACCCAGTTCTTC. The encoded protein is CASSGTSGLAGETQFF.